This T cell receptor beta chain was identified in a study of cytomegalovirus exposure and HLA in healthy donors. The V gene's germline CDR1 is SGHAT and CDR2 FQNNGV. The CDR3 consists of 16 residues. Trimming at V came to 1 base and at J to 1 base, leaving 6 bases not matched to a gene. The study ran its PCR with 60 Vbeta and 13 Jbeta primers. Method: immunoSEQ multiplex PCR; TCRdb's copy keeps in-frame clones and lacks some. The sample consists of around 140,000 clones, approximately 75% of them appearing once. This clonotype originated in a man in his fifties in good health and CMV-seropositive. Material: PBMCs. The genes are TRBV11-2 and TRBJ2-5, with TRBD2 matching 7 bases. CDR3 protein: CASSLGVAGFQETQYF. The CDR3 DNA follows: TGTGCCAGCAGCTTAGGGGTAGCGGGCTTCCAAGAGACCCAGTACTTC.